The T cell receptor (beta chain) under discussion was sequenced for a study of T cells after yellow fever vaccination (dated by TCRdb to the late 2010s). About the study as a whole: The SMART-Seq v4 Ultra Low Input RNA kit was used to prepare libraries from fractions with low cell numbers. To follow T-cell clones before and after both primary and booster YFV17D yellow fever vaccination, bulk TCR alpha and beta repertoires underwent longitudinal sequencing. Two healthy male donors, one aged 18 to 29 and one aged 30 to 40 years, made up the cohort. Blood samples were taken at several timepoints before and after primary and secondary immunization, and bulk PBMC replicates and cell subsets were isolated.

According to the study, the label for this sample's treatment or condition signals: live attenuated yellow fever vaccine strain. At each blood-draw timepoint, two biological replicates of bulk PBMCs were obtained. A standard Ficoll-Paque protocol was used to isolate PBMCs from peripheral blood. RNA was extracted with TriZol from bulk PBMCs, CD4 and CD8 fractions, and dextramer-positive and dextramer-negative fractions. TCR cDNA was synthesized by 5'RACE template switching, which introduced a universal primer site and unique molecular identifiers. Priming of cDNA synthesis was performed from both the TCR alpha and TCR beta constant segments. Two PCR steps were used to amplify libraries, with sample barcodes and sequencing adapters being added in the second step. Libraries were sequenced on Illumina HiSeq 2500 (2x100 bp) or NovaSeq (2x150 bp). The study's own analysis went as follows. Reads were demultiplexed and collapsed into UMI consensus sequences with MIGEC, and V(D)J alignment was performed with MiXCR. Vaccine-responding clonotypes were identified with edgeR using replicate PBMC samples, with FDR below 0.01 and a log2 fold change above 5 up to day 15 being required. Bulk clonotypes were assigned CD4 or CD8 identity according to which sequenced CD4 or CD8 repertoire held them at higher abundance. TCRdb's own reprocessing of the public reads used fastp at Q25 and MiXCR and kept productive beta chains. Each record represents a unique CDR3 protein, reported with the most common genes and DNA among its rows. The V and J calls shown here were made by TCRdb, not taken from the authors' results. This sample is represented by a few hundred thousand distinct CDR3 sequences; approximately 10% of them were singletons. The ten largest make up more than 15% of the sample.

Overall study outcomes, separate from this receptor: Only two donors were included in the study, so the extent to which the findings can be generalized is limited. A small share of clonotypes occurred in both CD4 and CD8 compartments, likely arising from convergent recombination. Compared with the primary T-cell response, the secondary T-cell response was weaker but faster, peaking on day 5 rather than day 15. After the booster, most clones that had expanded after primary vaccination were detected again (approximately 96% of CD4 and about 88% of CD8), suggesting broad maintenance of memory. FACS-sorted repertoires could contain abundant contaminating clonotypes from the bulk population, so computational filtering was required.

This clonotype was detected a few times. Its antigen is still unknown. No per-base quality is available; no much larger clone lies one base away. For CDR1 and CDR2, the germline V gene lists SGHTA and FQGNSA. The CDR3 has 15 amino acids, counting the end cysteine and phenylalanine. The DNA shown is the 45-base CDR3, in frame from base 1. Here V drops 6 bases and J drops 2 bases, and the junction holds 8 bases not matched to any gene. The TCR was taken from a man aged 18 to 29 who received the YFV17D yellow fever vaccine. The input for sequencing was PBMCs, taken on the day of the first yellow fever vaccination. The sequence is built from TRBV7-2 and TRBJ2-3; 7 nucleotides in the junction match TRBD2. The CDR3 protein is CASSQWGGYTDTQYF. The nucleotide sequence is given as TGTGCCAGCAGTCAATGGGGGGGGTACACAGATACGCAGTATTTT.